This TCR beta chain was recovered during a study of cytomegalovirus exposure and HLA in healthy donors. Whole-study results and caveats: Fewer N-insertions (relative to the roughly 730-donor mean) were reportedly seen in an Asian-associated ancestry cluster in a later analysis. Earlier analysis looked at TCR beta V segments, and most were productive about 90% or about 30% of the time.

In germline, CDR1 is LNHNV, CDR2 YYDKDF (reference sequence). The CDR3 has 14 residues. Trimming removed 0 bases from V and 7 bases from J, with 12 bases in between. This PCR relied on a set of 60 Vbeta primers and 13 Jbeta primers. Assay used: immunoSEQ multiplex PCR; TCRdb lists only in-frame clones, some missing. The table includes some 99,000 clones, under 85% detected once. The donors (healthy individuals) were bone marrow donors. Worth noting for this clone: Its cognate antigen is unknown.

Sequences were obtained from PBMCs. This chain connects TRBV15 to TRBJ1-2, with D perhaps TRBD1 (6 bases). This receptor was obtained from a middle-aged man in good health and CMV-seronegative. For the CDR3, the DNA is TGTGCCACCAGCAGAGATGGGGGCTCGGTTGGCTACACCTTC. Protein: CATSRDGGSVGYTF. Based on the CDR3 plus reference TRBV15 and TRBJ1-2, the full variable domain is DAMVIQNPRYQVTQFGKPVTLSCSQTLNHNVMYWYQQKSSQAPKLLFHYYDKDFNNEADTPDNFQSRRPNTSFCFLDIRSPGLGDTAMYLCATSRDGGSVGYTFGSGTRLTVV.